The source of this T cell receptor beta chain is a study of T cell repertoires in cytomegalovirus infection. Study-level information: Indications of both CMV infection and matching HLA type were provided by public TCR beta signatures. Study results and caveats: CMV carriers having the relevant HLA were flagged by cumulative public TCR beta family frequency. Dominant in the ex vivo response were TCR beta clonotypes restricted by HLA-C and specific for CMV.

Germline-derived CDR1 and CDR2 are MDHEN and SYDVKM. This CDR3 has 12 residues. Trimming cost V 7 bases and J 0 bases, with 6 bases left between them. Details on this clonotype: Its matching antigen is unknown.

TCRdb reanalysed the reads using MiXCR and keeps one entry per CDR3 protein. The table records roughly 140,000 distinct CDR3 sequences, roughly a quarter of them present only once. The TCR sequence derives from a human donor in good health (CMV status not recorded). Some clones in this sample may be carry-over from other donors' samples. The sequencing sample was made of PBMCs. The rearrangement joins TRBV28 to TRBJ1-2, with D hard to call. CDR3 DNA sequence: TGTGCCAGCACACGTTCTAACTATGGCTACACCTTC. This encodes CASTRSNYGYTF.